The clone carrying this T cell receptor beta chain was recorded at least ten times. Germline V CDR1 and CDR2: SGHAT, FQNNGV. With V trimmed by 0 bases and J by 6 bases, 10 bases remained unmatched. This CDR3 is built from 17 residues. The source of the sample is a study of T cells in Graves' hyperthyroidism and ophthalmopathy. The TCR beta CDR3 regions underwent amplification using RNA transcripts as the source. During a first-round RT-PCR of the TCR CDR3, the HTBI primer set was used. One entry per CDR3 protein results from TCRdb running MiXCR on the multiplex PCR reads. The sample yields over 400,000 distinct CDR3 sequences, 22% seen once.

This TCR was recovered from a woman between 70 and 85 years old with Graves' ophthalmopathy. The gene calls are TRBV11-2 and TRBJ2-7, with 11 bases identical to TRBD1. Sequences were obtained from blood. The chain's CDR3 is CASSLDPVGQGAPEQYF. For the CDR3, the DNA is TGTGCCAGCAGCTTAGACCCCGTAGGACAGGGGGCCCCCGAGCAGTACTTC.